Each of the 2 T cell receptor beta chains below was sequenced from the same sample in a study of T cells in Graves' hyperthyroidism and ophthalmopathy. The source material, RNA transcripts, was used to amplify TCR beta CDR3 regions. Initially, a first-round RT-PCR of the TCR CDR3 employed the HTBI primer set. TCRdb fed the multiplex PCR reads into MiXCR, producing one record per CDR3 protein. This repertoire shows 45,000 to 75,000 distinct CDR3 sequences, just under 50% found once; its top ten account for roughly 12%. The sequenced sample consisted of blood. The receptors were sampled from a woman aged 25 to 45 with Graves' ophthalmopathy.

This sequence joins TRBV29-1 and TRBJ2-1; TRBD2 matches at 10 bases. Germline assignment: CDR1 SQVTM and CDR2 ANQGSEA. Germline trimming cut 8 bases from V and 8 bases from J; bases unmatched to any gene: 12. The CDR3 contains 14 residues. The CDR3 DNA follows: TGCAGCCAAGATTTAGCGGGAGGCTGGGATGAGCAGTTCTTC. Translated: CSQDLAGGWDEQFF.

In regard to this clonotype: A junction boundary mismatches the germline segment, possibly from a read error. This chain joins TRBV28 and TRBJ2-7; 10 bases are a match to TRBD2. Germline V gene sequence: CDR1 MDHEN, CDR2 SYDVKM. The CDR3 spans 14 residues. For the CDR3, the DNA is TGTGCCAGCTGTTTGCTAGCGGGAGCCTACGAGCAGTACTTC. Protein product: CASCLLAGAYEQYF.